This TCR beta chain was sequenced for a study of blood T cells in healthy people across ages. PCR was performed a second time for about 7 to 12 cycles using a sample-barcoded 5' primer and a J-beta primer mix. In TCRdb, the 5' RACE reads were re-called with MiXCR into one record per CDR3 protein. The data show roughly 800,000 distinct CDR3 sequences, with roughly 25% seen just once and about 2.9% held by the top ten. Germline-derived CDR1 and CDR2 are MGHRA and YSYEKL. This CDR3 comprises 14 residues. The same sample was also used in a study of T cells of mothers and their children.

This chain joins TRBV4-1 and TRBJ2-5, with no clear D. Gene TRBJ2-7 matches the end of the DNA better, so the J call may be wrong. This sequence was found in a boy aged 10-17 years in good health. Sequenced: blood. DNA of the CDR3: TGCGCCAGCAGCCAAGAGGCCCCGGCGGACGAGCAGTACTTC. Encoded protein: CASSQEAPADEQYF.